This entry lists 5 T cell receptor beta chains sequenced from one sample in a study of T cells in Graves' hyperthyroidism and ophthalmopathy. Template material for amplifying TCR beta CDR3 regions consisted of RNA transcripts. First-round RT-PCR with HTBI primers amplified the TCR CDR3 region. TCRdb passed the multiplex PCR reads through MiXCR, listing each CDR3 protein once. The table shows 250,000 to 350,000 distinct CDR3 sequences, with more than 15% occurring only once. The source material was blood. The receptors here all came from a woman aged 60 to 75 with Graves' ophthalmopathy.

In its sample, this clonotype was seen many times. This rearrangement joins TRBV20-1 to TRBJ2-7; 10 bases fit TRBD2. This CDR3 has 15 residues. Unmatched junction bases numbered 11, after V lost 2 bases and J lost 7 bases. Germline V gives CDR1 DFQATT, CDR2 SNEGSKA (reference sequence). This chain's CDR3 is CSARLAGDVRGEQYF. The CDR3 DNA is TGCAGTGCTAGACTAGCGGGAGATGTGCGGGGGGAGCAGTACTTC.

In its sample, this clonotype was seen many times. This sequence joins TRBV18 and TRBJ1-5, with D hard to call. Per germline, CDR1 KGHSH and CDR2 LQKENI. The CDR3 spans 14 residues. Trimming removed 5 bases at V and 2 bases at J, with 10 bases between. The chain's CDR3 is CASSDTGGNQPQHF. CDR3 nucleotides: TGTGCCAGCTCAGACACCGGCGGCAATCAGCCCCAGCATTTT.

This clonotype was picked up a small number of times. The J gene is TRBJ2-7, the V gene TRBV4-3, with a weak D call TRBD1 (5 bases). V shed 0 bases and J shed 2 bases, with 11 bases lying between them. The CDR3 contains 15 residues. Germline-derived CDR1 and CDR2 are LGHNA and YSLEER. The CDR3 bases are TGCGCCAGCAGCCAAGACCTCCCAGGGACCTACGAGCAGTACTTC. This translates into CASSQDLPGTYEQYF.

In this sample, this clonotype turned up many times. V is TRBV7-2 and J is TRBJ2-5, with 7 nucleotides matching TRBD1. V shed 3 bases and J 10 bases; nucleotides not matched to a gene: 8. The CDR3 covers 13 residues. Looked up from germline, CDR1 is SGHTA and CDR2 is FQGNSA. The CDR3 DNA follows: TGTGCCAGCAGCTTCGACAGGGTCAGTAGCCAGTACTTC. Residues: CASSFDRVSSQYF.

The chain uses TRBV20-1 and TRBJ2-5; 7 bases line up with TRBD2. Germline V gene sequence: CDR1 DFQATT, CDR2 SNEGSKA (reference sequence). The CDR3 totals 16 residues. Trimming removed 1 base from V and 5 bases from J; junction bases left unmatched: 13. The CDR3 loop is CSARVSVGGLWETQYF. The CDR3 DNA reads as TGCAGTGCTAGAGTGTCCGTGGGAGGGCTCTGGGAGACCCAGTACTTC.